This TCR beta chain was found in a study of T cells after yellow fever vaccination. Looking at the study overall: SMART-Seq v4 Ultra Low Input served to prepare low-cell-number fractions.

Trimming took off 2 bases at V and 9 bases at J, with 14 bases between the two ends. The CDR3 covers 14 residues. Germline V gene data show CDR1 as LGHDT and CDR2 as YNNKEL (reference sequence). Production of TCR cDNA was by 5'RACE template switching, which also added a universal primer site and UMIs. TCRdb used MiXCR to reprocess the 5' RACE reads, holding one entry per CDR3 protein. The sample includes 500,000 to 700,000 distinct CDR3 sequences, about 19% of them seen just once. This clonotype occurred a few times. The starting material was PBMCs, obtained 15 days after the yellow fever booster vaccination. This clonotype was obtained from a man aged 30-40 years who received the YFV17D yellow fever vaccine. V is TRBV3-1 and J is TRBJ2-1, with D perhaps TRBD2 (6 bases). The CDR3 protein is CASSQNPLALEQFF. DNA for the CDR3: TGTGCCAGCAGCCAAAATCCACTAGCACTTGAGCAGTTCTTC.